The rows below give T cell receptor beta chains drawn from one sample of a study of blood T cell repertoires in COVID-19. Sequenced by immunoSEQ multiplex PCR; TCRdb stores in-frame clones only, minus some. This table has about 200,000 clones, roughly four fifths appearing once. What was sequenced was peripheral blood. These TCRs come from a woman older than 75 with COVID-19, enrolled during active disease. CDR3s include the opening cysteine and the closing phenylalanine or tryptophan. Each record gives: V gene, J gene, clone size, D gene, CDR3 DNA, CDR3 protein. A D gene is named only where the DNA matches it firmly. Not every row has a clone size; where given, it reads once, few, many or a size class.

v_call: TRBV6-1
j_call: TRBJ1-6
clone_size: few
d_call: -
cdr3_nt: TGTGCCAGCAGTGCACCCGTGGGGGGTTGGGGCTCCTATAATTCACCCCTCCACTTT
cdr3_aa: CASSAPVGGWGSYNSPLHF

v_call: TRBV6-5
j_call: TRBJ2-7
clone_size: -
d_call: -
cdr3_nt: TGTGCCAGCAGTTACTCGGTTGGCGGTACCTACGAGCAGTACTTC
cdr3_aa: CASSYSVGGTYEQYF

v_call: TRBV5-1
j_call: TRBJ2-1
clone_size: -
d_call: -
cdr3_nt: TGCGCCAGCAGCTTGAACACTAACCCCTCCTACAATGAGCAGTTCTTC
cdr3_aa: CASSLNTNPSYNEQFF

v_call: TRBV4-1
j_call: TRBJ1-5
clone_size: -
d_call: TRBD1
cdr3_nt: TGCGCCAGCAGCCATCGACAGGGAGGAGAGCCCCAGCATTTT
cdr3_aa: CASSHRQGGEPQHF

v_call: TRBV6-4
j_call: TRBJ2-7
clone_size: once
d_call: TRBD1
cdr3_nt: TGTGCCAGCAGTGACCAGGACAGGAGCTCCTACGAGCAGTACTTC
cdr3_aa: CASSDQDRSSYEQYF

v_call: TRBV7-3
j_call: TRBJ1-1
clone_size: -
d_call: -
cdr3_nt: TGTGCCAGCAGCCCGGAGTGGGGCCGTGAAGCTTTCTTT
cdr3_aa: CASSPEWGREAFF

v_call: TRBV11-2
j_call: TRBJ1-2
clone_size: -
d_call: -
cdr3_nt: TGTGCCAGCAGCTCGGCTAGACAGGTCGGGCGCTACACCTTC
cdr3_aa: CASSSARQVGRYTF

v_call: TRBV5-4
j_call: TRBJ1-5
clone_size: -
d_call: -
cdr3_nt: TGTGCCAGCAGCTTGAATCCAGTTAATCAGCCCCAGCATTTT
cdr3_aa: CASSLNPVNQPQHF

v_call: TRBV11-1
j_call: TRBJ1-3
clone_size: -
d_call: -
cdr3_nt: TGTGCCAGCAGCTTAAAGCTCGGAAACACCATATATTTT
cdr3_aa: CASSLKLGNTIYF

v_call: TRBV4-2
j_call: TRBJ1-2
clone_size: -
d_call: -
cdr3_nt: TGTGCCAGCAGCCTCGGTGCGGGCGCCGTCGGGTATGGCTACACCTTC
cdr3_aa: CASSLGAGAVGYGYTF

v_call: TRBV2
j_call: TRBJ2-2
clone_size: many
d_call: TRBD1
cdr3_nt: TGTGCCAGCAGGAGGACAGGGGGCGAGGCCGGGGAGCTGTTTTTT
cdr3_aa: CASRRTGGEAGELFF

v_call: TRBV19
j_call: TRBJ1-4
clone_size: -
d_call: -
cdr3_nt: TGTGCCAGTAGTATTACCACAAGCCAGGATGAAAAACTGTTTTTT
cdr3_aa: CASSITTSQDEKLFF

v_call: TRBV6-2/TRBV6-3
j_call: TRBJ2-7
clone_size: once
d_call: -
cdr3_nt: TGTGCCAGCAGTTACCCAGGCTACGAGCAGTACTTC
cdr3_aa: CASSYPGYEQYF

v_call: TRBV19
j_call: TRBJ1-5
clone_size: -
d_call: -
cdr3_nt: TGTGCCAGTAGTATAGGAGGGTTTGACGCTTATCGGCCCCAGCATTTT
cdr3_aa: CASSIGGFDAYRPQHF

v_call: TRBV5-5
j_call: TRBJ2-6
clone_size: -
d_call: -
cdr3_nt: TGTGCCAGCAGCTTGGGTATCTCTGGGGCCAACGTCCTGACTTTC
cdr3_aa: CASSLGISGANVLTF

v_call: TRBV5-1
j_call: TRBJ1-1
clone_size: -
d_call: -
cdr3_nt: TGCGCCAGCAGTTGGCAGATAATGAACACTGAAGCTTTCTTT
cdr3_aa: CASSWQIMNTEAFF

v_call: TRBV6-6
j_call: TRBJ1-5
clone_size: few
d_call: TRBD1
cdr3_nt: TGTGCCAGCAGTTACTCGATTGGGGCAGGGGGACAGCCCCAGCATTTT
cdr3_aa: CASSYSIGAGGQPQHF

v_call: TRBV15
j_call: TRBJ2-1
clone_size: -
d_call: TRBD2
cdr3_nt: TGTGCCACCAGCACCGGAAGCGGGAGGGACATGAATGAGCAGTTCTTC
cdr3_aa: CATSTGSGRDMNEQFF

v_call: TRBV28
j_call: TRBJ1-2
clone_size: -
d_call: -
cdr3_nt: TGTGCCAGTCGAACAGGGTCCCTCTATGGCTACACCTTC
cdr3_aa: CASRTGSLYGYTF

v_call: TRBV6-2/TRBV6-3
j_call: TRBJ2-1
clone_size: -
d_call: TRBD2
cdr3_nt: TGTGCCAGCAGTTCCTATTCGCGCGGGAGGGGTAATGAGCAGTTCTTC
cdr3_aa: CASSSYSRGRGNEQFF

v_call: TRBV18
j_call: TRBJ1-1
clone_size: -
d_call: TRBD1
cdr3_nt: TGTGCCAGCTCACCTCTTGAACAGGGGGGGAAAACTGAAGCTTTCTTT
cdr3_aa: CASSPLEQGGKTEAFF

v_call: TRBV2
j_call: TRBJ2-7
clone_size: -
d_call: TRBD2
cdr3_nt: TGTGCCAGCAGTTCTCGGACTAGCGGGAGTAGTGAGCAGTACTTC
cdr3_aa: CASSSRTSGSSEQYF

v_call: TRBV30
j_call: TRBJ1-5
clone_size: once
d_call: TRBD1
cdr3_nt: TGTGCCTGGAGTTCTACAGGGGTCAATCAGCCCCAGCATTTT
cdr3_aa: CAWSSTGVNQPQHF

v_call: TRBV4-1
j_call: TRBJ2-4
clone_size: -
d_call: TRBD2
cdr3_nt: TGCGCCAGCAGCCAAGCTACTCTAGCGGGGGGGACGGCCAAAAACATTCAGTACTTC
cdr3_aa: CASSQATLAGGTAKNIQYF

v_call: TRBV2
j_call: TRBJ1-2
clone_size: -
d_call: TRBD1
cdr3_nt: TGTGCCAGCAGTCTGGGACAGGGGTCGACTAACTATGGCTACACCTTC
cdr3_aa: CASSLGQGSTNYGYTF

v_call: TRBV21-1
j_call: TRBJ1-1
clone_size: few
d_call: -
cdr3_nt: TGTGCCAGCTTCCTGAGGGGGGGGAACACTGAAGCTTTCTTT
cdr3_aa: CASFLRGGNTEAFF

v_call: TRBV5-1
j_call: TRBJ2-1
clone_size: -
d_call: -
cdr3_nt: TGCGCCAGCAGCTTAATGCCGGGAGTGGGTGGGGATGAGCAGTTCTTC
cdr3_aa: CASSLMPGVGGDEQFF

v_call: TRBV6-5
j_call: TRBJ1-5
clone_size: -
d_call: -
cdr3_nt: TGTGCCAGCAGTTATATGGGGGACTTGAATCAGCCCCAGCATTTT
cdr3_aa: CASSYMGDLNQPQHF

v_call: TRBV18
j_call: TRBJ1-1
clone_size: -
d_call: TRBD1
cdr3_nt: TGTGCCAGCTCACGAAACAGGGGGCGAGGGGTCACTGAAGCTTTCTTT
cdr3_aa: CASSRNRGRGVTEAFF

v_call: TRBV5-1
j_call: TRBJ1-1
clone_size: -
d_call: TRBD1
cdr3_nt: TGCGCCAGCAGCCAAGGACAGGGGGCGGACACTGAAGCTTTCTTT
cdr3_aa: CASSQGQGADTEAFF

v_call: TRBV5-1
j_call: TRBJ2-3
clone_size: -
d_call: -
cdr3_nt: TGCGCCAGCAGCTTGCCCTCCTCGGCGGCTAGCACAGATACGCAGTATTTT
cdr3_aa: CASSLPSSAASTDTQYF

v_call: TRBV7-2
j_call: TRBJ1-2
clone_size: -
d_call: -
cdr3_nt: TGTGCCAGCAGCCCCCAGACTAACTATGGCTACACCTTC
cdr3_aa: CASSPQTNYGYTF

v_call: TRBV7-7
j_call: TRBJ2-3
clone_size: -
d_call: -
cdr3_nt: TGTGCTAGCAGCTTAGGCCTAGCAGGGGCCGATACGCAGTATTTT
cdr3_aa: CASSLGLAGADTQYF

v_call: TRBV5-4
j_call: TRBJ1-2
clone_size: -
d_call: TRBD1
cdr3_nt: TGTGCCAGCAGCGCCACATCGGACAGGCTTCACGGCTACACCTTC
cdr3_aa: CASSATSDRLHGYTF

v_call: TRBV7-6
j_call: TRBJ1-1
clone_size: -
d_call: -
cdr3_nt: TGTGCCAGCAGCTCCGGGACAAAGAACACTGAAGCTTTCTTT
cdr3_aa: CASSSGTKNTEAFF

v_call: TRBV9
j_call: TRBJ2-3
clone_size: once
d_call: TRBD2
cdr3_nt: TGTGCCAGCAGCGTCGGACTAGCGGGGGGCCGTGTGGGCACAGATACGCAGTATTTT
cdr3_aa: CASSVGLAGGRVGTDTQYF

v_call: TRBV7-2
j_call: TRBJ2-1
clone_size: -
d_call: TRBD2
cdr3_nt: TGTGCCAGCAGCCCACGAGGGCCTAGCGGACTCTACAATGAGCAGTTCTTC
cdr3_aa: CASSPRGPSGLYNEQFF

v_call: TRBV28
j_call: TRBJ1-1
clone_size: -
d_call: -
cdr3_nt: TGTGCCAGCAGTTTGGCGGGGAACACTGAAGCTTTCTTT
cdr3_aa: CASSLAGNTEAFF

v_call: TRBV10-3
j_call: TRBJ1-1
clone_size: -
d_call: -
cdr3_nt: TGTGCCATCAGGCAGGCACGATTGAACACTGAAGCTTTCTTT
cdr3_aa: CAIRQARLNTEAFF

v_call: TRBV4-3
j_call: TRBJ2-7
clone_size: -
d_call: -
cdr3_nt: TGCGCCAGCAGCCAAGAGGGGAGCGCCTACGAGCAGTACTTC
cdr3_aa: CASSQEGSAYEQYF

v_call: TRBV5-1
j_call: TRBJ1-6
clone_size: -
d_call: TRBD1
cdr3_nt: TGCGCCAGCAGCTTGATTGGACAGGGCGAGTCACCCCTCCACTTT
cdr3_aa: CASSLIGQGESPLHF

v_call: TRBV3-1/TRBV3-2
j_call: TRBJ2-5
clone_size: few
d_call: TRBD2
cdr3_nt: TGTGCCAGCAGCCAAGGCGCGGCTAGCGGGGAAGAGACCCAGTACTTC
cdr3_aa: CASSQGAASGEETQYF

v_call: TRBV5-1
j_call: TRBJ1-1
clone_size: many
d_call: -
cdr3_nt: TGCGCCAGCAGCTTGGGGCAGGTTTCTGAAGCTTTCTTT
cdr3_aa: CASSLGQVSEAFF